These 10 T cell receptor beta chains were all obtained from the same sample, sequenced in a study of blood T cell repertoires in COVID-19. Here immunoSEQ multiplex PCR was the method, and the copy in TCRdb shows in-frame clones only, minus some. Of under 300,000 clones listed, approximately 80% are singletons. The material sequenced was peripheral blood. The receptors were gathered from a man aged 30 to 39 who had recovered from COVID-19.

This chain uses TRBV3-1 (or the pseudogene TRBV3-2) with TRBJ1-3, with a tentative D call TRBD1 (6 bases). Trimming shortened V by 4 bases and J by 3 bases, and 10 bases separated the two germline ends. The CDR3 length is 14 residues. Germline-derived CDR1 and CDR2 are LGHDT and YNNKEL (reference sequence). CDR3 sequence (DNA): TGTGCCAGCAGCCCTACCAGGGGTGGAAACACCATATATTTT. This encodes CASSPTRGGNTIYF.

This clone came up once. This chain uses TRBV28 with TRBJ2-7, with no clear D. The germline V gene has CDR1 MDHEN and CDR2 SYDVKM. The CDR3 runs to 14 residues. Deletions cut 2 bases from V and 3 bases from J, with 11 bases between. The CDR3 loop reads CASSLGGSRYEQYV. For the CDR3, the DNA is TGTGCCAGCAGTTTAGGCGGAAGTCGCTACGAGCAGTACGTC.

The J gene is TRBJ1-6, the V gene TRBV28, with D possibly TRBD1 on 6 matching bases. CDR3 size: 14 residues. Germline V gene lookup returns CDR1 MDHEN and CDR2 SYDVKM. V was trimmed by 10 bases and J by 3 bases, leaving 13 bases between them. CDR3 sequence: CATKRTDYNSPLHF. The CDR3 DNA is TGTGCCACTAAAAGGACAGACTATAATTCACCCCTCCACTTT.

CDR3 coding DNA: TGTGCCAGCAGTGGACGGGGAGCGAACACCGGGGAGCTGTTTTTT. Its protein is CASSGRGANTGELFF. The chain recombines TRBV2 with TRBJ2-2; perhaps TRBD2 as D (5 bases). CDR3 length: 15 residues. V lost 4 bases and J 0 bases, leaving 9 bases between the germline ends. Germline V gives CDR1 SNHLY, CDR2 FYNNEI. The full variable domain, in which reference TRBV2 and TRBJ2-2 provide the parts outside the CDR3, is EPEVTQTPSHQVTQMGQEVILRCVPISNHLYFYWYRQILGQKVEFLVSFYNNEISEKSEIFDDQFSVERPDGSNFTLKIRSTKLEDSAMYFCASSGRGANTGELFFGEGSRLTVL.

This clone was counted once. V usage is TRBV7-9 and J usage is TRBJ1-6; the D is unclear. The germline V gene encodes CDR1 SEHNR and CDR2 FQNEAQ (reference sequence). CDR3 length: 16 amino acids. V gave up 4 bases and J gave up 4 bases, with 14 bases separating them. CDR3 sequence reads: CASSSGETRYNSPLHF. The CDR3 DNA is TGTGCCAGCAGCTCCGGGGAAACGAGGTATAATTCACCCCTCCACTTT.

The CDR3 spells CAKRADSCSYEQYF. The CDR3, as DNA: TGTGCCAAACGGGCGGACAGTTGCTCCTACGAGCAGTACTTC. The rearrangement links TRBV27 to TRBJ2-7; TRBD1 is a possible D gene (6 bases). The CDR3 sequence is 14 residues long. Germline values: CDR1 MNHEY, CDR2 SMNVEV (reference sequence). Trimming took 10 bases from V and 0 from J, leaving 16 bases between them.

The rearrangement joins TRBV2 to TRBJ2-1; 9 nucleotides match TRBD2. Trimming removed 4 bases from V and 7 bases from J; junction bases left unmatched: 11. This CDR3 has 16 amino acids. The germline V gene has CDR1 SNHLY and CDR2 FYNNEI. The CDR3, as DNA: TGTGCCAGCAGTGCGGTAGCGGGGGTTTCGGGTAATGAGCAGTTCTTC. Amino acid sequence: CASSAVAGVSGNEQFF.

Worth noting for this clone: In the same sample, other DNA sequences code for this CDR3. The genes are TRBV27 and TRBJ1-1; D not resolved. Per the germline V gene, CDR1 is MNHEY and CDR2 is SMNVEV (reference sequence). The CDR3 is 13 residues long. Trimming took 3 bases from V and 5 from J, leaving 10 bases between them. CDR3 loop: CASSLGGGTEAFF. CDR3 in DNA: TGTGCCAGCAGTTTGGGAGGCGGAACTGAAGCTTTCTTT.

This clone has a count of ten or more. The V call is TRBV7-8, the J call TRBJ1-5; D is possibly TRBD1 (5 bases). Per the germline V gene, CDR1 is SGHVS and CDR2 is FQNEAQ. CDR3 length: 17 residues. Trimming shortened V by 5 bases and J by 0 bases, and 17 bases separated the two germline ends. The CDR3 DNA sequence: TGTGCCAGCAGCGTATACGGACAACAATATAGCAATCAGCCCCAGCATTTT. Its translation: CASSVYGQQYSNQPQHF.

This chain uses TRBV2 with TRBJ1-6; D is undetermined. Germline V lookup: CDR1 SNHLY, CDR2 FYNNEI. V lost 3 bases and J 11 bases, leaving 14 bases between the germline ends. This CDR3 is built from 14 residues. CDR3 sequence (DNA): TGTGCCAGCAGTGATAAACGGGTATCAGCACCCCTCCACTTT. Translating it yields CASSDKRVSAPLHF.